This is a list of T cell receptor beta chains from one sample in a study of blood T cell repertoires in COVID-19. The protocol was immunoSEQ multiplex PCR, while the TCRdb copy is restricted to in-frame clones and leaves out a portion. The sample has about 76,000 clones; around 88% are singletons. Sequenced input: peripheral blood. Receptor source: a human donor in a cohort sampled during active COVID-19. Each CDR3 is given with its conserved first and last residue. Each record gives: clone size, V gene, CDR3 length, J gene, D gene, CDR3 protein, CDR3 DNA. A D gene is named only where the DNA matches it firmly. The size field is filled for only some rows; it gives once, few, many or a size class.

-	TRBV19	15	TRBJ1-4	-	CASRRKGQTNEKLFF	TGTGCCAGTAGAAGGAAGGGGCAAACTAATGAAAAACTGTTTTTT
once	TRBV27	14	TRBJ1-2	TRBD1	CASENRGRGYGYTF	TGTGCCAGCGAGAACAGGGGGCGAGGCTATGGCTACACCTTC
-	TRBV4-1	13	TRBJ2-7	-	CASSQGTSYEQYF	TGCGCCAGCAGCCAAGGGACATCTTACGAGCAGTACTTC
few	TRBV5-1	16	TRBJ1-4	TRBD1	CARDKQGAMENEKLFF	TGCGCCAGAGACAAACAGGGGGCAATGGAAAATGAAAAACTGTTTTTT
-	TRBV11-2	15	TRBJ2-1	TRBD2	CASSLGVAGDWEQFF	TGTGCCAGCAGCTTAGGGGTAGCGGGAGATTGGGAGCAGTTCTTC
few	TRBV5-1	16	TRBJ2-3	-	CASSLNPSGTSDTQYF	TGCGCCAGCAGCTTGAACCCAAGCGGTACATCCGATACGCAGTATTTT
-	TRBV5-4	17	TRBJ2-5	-	CASTLVQGGLLLETQYF	TGTGCCAGCACCTTGGTGCAGGGGGGATTGTTGTTGGAGACCCAGTACTTC
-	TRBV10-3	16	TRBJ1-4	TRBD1	CAISGNDRGLGEKLFF	TGTGCCATCAGTGGTAACGACAGGGGGCTTGGAGAAAAACTGTTTTTT
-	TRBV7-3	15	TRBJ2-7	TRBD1	CASSLSGTGASEQYF	TGTGCCAGCAGCTTATCCGGGACAGGGGCTTCCGAGCAGTACTTC
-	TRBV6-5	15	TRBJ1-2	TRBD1	CASSQLSAGGYGYTF	TGTGCCAGCAGTCAACTTTCGGCAGGGGGTTATGGCTACACCTTC